The next 18 T cell receptor beta chains were all read from a single sample in a study of T-cell memory formation after mild COVID-19. TCRdb fed the 5' RACE reads into MiXCR, producing one record per CDR3 protein. There are roughly 220,000 distinct CDR3 sequences in the sample; roughly 10% occur only once, and around 3.3% lies in the top ten. Material: PBMCs or a T cell subset sorted from them (not recorded which). These receptors originate from a man aged 18 to 30 who had mild COVID-19 (a few samples of this study predate the infection). Cell type and time point are not known.

This clonotype was seen a handful of times. This chain joins TRBV4-3 and TRBJ1-5; unclear D gene. Trimming removed 2 bases from V and 6 bases from J, with 8 bases in between. Germline V gene lookup returns CDR1 LGHNA and CDR2 YSLEER. The CDR3 has 13 amino acids. CDR3 in DNA: TGCGCCAGCAGCCAAACAAGCCGTCAGCCCCAGCATTTT. This translates into CASSQTSRQPQHF.

This clonotype was seen repeatedly, ten times or more. V is TRBV5-1 and J is TRBJ2-1; 9 bases line up with TRBD2. The V and J ends lost 0 bases and 7 bases, in that order; junction bases with no gene match: 5. Germline V gene sequence: CDR1 SGHRS, CDR2 YFSETQ. The CDR3 runs 15 residues. CDR3 protein: CASSLGLAGLNEQFF. The DNA of the CDR3 is TGCGCCAGCAGCTTGGGGCTAGCGGGGCTTAATGAGCAGTTCTTC.

This clonotype appeared many times. This chain uses TRBV20-1 with TRBJ2-6, with D hard to call. The CDR3 has 16 amino acids. Germline CDR1 is DFQATT and CDR2 is SNEGSKA (reference sequence). Trimming cost V 5 bases and J 2 bases, with 16 bases left between them. In nucleotides, the CDR3 is TGCAGTGCTTCTCCACCGGGTCTCACTGGGGCCAACGTCCTGACTTTC. This codes for CSASPPGLTGANVLTF.

The V and J genes are TRBV5-1 and TRBJ1-5; the D gene is possibly TRBD1 (6 bases). The CDR3 spans 15 residues. Germline CDR1 is SGHRS and CDR2 is YFSETQ. V shed 1 base and J shed 2 bases, with 10 bases lying between them. The CDR3 coding sequence is TGCGCCAGCAGCTTGAGGGCAGGGGGCAATCAGCCCCAGCATTTT. Amino acids: CASSLRAGGNQPQHF.

In this sample, this clonotype turned up once. This chain uses TRBV30 with TRBJ2-5; TRBD1 matches at 9 bases. The V gene's germline CDR1 is GTSNPN and CDR2 SVGIG (reference sequence). The CDR3 contains 12 residues. CDR3 nucleotides: TGTGCTTATGTGACAGGGGGAGAGACCCAGTACTTC. Encoded protein: CAYVTGGETQYF.

The chain has TRBV20-1 and TRBJ2-3, with D perhaps matching TRBD1 (5 bases). V gave up 7 bases and J gave up 4 bases, with 18 bases separating them. The CDR3 covers 14 residues. CDR1 is DFQATT, CDR2 SNEGSKA, per germline (reference sequence). The CDR3 sequence: CSGLRQPSSDTQYF. The CDR3 region has the DNA TGCAGTGGACTTCGACAGCCCAGTTCAGATACGCAGTATTTT.

The chain has TRBV2 and TRBJ2-1, with 7 bases aligning to TRBD2. Germline-derived CDR1 and CDR2 are SNHLY and FYNNEI. The CDR3 is made up of 15 amino acids. Germline trimming cut 4 bases from V and 0 bases from J; bases unmatched to any gene: 3. CDR3 in amino acids: CASSGGGSSYNEQFF. The CDR3, as DNA: TGTGCCAGCAGTGGGGGGGGGAGCTCCTACAATGAGCAGTTCTTC. Together with reference TRBV2 and TRBJ2-1, the CDR3 gives the full variable domain: EPEVTQTPSHQVTQMGQEVILRCVPISNHLYFYWYRQILGQKVEFLVSFYNNEISEKSEIFDDQFSVERPDGSNFTLKIRSTKLEDSAMYFCASSGGGSSYNEQFFGPGTRLTVL.

The rearrangement uses TRBV10-3 and TRBJ1-6, with TRBD1 as a possible D gene (6 bases). In germline, CDR1 is ENHRY, CDR2 SYGVKD. Trimming pared 4 bases from V and 7 bases from J, leaving 8 bases between. CDR3 length: 13 residues. The DNA of the CDR3 is TGTGCCATCAGTGTAGGGGGAAATTCACCCCTCCACTTT. This encodes CAISVGGNSPLHF.

This clonotype has just a few counts. V usage is TRBV30 and J usage is TRBJ2-3, with 10 nucleotides matching TRBD2. The CDR3 contains 14 residues. J was trimmed by 3 bases and V by 4 bases; bases with no gene match: 4. Germline-derived CDR1 and CDR2 are GTSNPN and SVGIG (reference sequence). The CDR3 is CAWKRGGTTDTQYF. CDR3 nucleotides: TGTGCCTGGAAGCGGGGGGGCACGACAGATACGCAGTATTTT.

V and J are TRBV6-5 and TRBJ2-3; D might be TRBD2 (6 bases). Germline values: CDR1 MNHEY, CDR2 SVGAGI. Deletions cut 6 bases from V and 2 bases from J, with 12 bases between. The CDR3 is 14 residues long. The CDR3 loop is CASRASDDTDTQYF. In DNA form, the CDR3 reads TGTGCCAGCAGGGCTAGCGACGACACAGATACGCAGTATTTT.

This chain joins TRBV11-2 and TRBJ2-1; the match to TRBD2 covers 16 bases. CDR3 length: 18 amino acids. Germline loops: CDR1 SGHAT, CDR2 FQNNGV. With 4 bases clipped from V and 3 bases from J, the junction kept 6 bases outside the gene matches. The CDR3 loop reads CASSWGLAGGMGYNEQFF. CDR3 in DNA: TGTGCCAGCAGCTGGGGACTAGCGGGGGGGATGGGCTACAATGAGCAGTTCTTC.

The chain uses TRBV11-2 and TRBJ2-1; no definite D call. Germline assignment: CDR1 SGHAT and CDR2 FQNNGV. V lost 2 bases to trimming and J lost 1 base, with 12 bases between them. The CDR3 loop spans 16 amino acids. The DNA of the CDR3 is TGTGCCAGCAGCTTAAGCCAGCTTCAGTCCTACAATGAGCAGTTCTTC. Translated: CASSLSQLQSYNEQFF.

This clonotype was recorded a few times. This chain links TRBV7-8 with TRBJ1-4; TRBD1 might be the D (6 bases). The CDR3 spans 13 residues. The germline V gene has CDR1 SGHVS and CDR2 FQNEAQ. Trimming took 5 bases from V and 10 from J, leaving 14 bases between them. Here the CDR3 reads CASSPRGGGKLFF. The CDR3 bases are TGTGCCAGCAGCCCTAGGGGGGGTGGAAAACTGTTTTTT.

CDR3 coding DNA: TGTGCCAGCAGTCCTACGACTAGCGGGGGCTGGGAGACCCAGTACTTC. Translating it yields CASSPTTSGGWETQYF. This rearrangement joins TRBV27 to TRBJ2-5; 12 bases align to TRBD2. CDR3 length equals 16 residues. V trimming: 5 bases; J trimming: 5 bases; junction bases outside the gene matches: 9. Germline CDR1 and CDR2: MNHEY and SMNVEV (reference sequence).

V is TRBV20-1 and J is TRBJ1-2; no clear D gene. CDR3 size: 14 residues. V dropped 5 bases and J dropped 1 base, with 14 bases sitting between them. The germline V gene has CDR1 DFQATT and CDR2 SNEGSKA (reference sequence). The CDR3 DNA reads as TGCAGTGCTCCGGACCGATCTAATAACTATGGCTACACCTTC. Its protein product is CSAPDRSNNYGYTF.

This clonotype has a handful of counts. The genes are TRBV9 and TRBJ2-3; D call uncertain. V was clipped by 3 bases and J by 0 bases, with 11 bases between them. This CDR3 spans 15 amino acids. Germline CDR1 and CDR2: SGDLS and YYNGEE. For the CDR3, the DNA is TGTGCCAGCAGCGCGGAACTTGCTAGCACAGATACGCAGTATTTT. Protein product: CASSAELASTDTQYF.

This clonotype was found a few times. The gene calls are TRBV9 and TRBJ2-5; 8 nucleotides agree with TRBD2. Trimming cost V 4 bases and J 2 bases; bases outside gene matches: 7. Germline CDR1 is SGDLS and CDR2 is YYNGEE. The CDR3 length is 15 residues. In nucleotides, the CDR3 is TGTGCCAGCAGCAAACAACGGGGGGGTCAAGAGACCCAGTACTTC. The encoded protein is CASSKQRGGQETQYF. Together with reference TRBV9 and TRBJ2-5, the CDR3 gives the full variable domain: DSGVTQTPKHLITATGQRVTLRCSPRSGDLSVYWYQQSLDQGLQFLIQYYNGEERAKGNILERFSAQQFPDLHSELNLSSLELGDSALYFCASSKQRGGQETQYFGPGTRLLVL.

The rearrangement uses TRBV4-1 and TRBJ1-2; D unresolved. This CDR3 spans 15 amino acids. Trimming left V 2 bases short and J 2 bases short, with 12 bases between. Germline V gives CDR1 MGHRA, CDR2 YSYEKL. The CDR3 sequence is CASSQWSAANYGYTF. In DNA form, the CDR3 reads TGCGCCAGCAGCCAATGGAGCGCGGCAAACTATGGCTACACCTTC.